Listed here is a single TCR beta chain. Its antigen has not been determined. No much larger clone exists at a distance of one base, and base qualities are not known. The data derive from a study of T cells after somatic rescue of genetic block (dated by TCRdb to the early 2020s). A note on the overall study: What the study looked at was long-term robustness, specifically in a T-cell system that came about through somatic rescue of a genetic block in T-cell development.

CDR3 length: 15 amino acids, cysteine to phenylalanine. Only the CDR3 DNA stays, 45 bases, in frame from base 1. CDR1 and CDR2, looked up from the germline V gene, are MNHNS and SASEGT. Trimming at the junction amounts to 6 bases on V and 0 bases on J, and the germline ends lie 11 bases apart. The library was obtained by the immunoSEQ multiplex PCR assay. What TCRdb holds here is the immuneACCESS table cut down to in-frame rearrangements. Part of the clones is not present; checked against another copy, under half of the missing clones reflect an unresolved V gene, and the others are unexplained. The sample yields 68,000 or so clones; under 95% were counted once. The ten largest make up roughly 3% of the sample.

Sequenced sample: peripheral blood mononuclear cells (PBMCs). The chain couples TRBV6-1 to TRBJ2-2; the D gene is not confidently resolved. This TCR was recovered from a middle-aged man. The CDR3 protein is CASSNDAPNTGELFF. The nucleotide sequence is TGTGCCAGCAGCAACGACGCCCCGAACACCGGGGAGCTGTTTTTT.